What follows are 28 T cell receptor beta chains derived from one specimen sequenced in a study of T-cell memory formation after mild COVID-19. TCRdb processed the 5' RACE reads anew with MiXCR; each CDR3 protein has one entry. The data contain fewer than 60,000 distinct CDR3 sequences, about a quarter of them singletons. Input material: PBMCs or a T cell subset sorted from them (not recorded which). These receptors were obtained from a man aged 18-30 years who had mild COVID-19 (a few samples of this study predate the infection). Cell type and time point are not known.

This clonotype occurred many times. The chain combines TRBV4-3 with TRBJ2-3; TRBD1 aligns across 9 bases. The CDR3 sequence is 16 residues long. Trimming at V came to 0 bases and at J to 2 bases, leaving 3 bases not matched to a gene. Germline-derived CDR1 and CDR2 are LGHNA and YSLEER. CDR3 coding DNA: TGCGCCAGCAGCCAAGACGGGACAGGGATCACAGATACGCAGTATTTT. Translating gives CASSQDGTGITDTQYF.

This clonotype was seen ten or more times. The V and J genes are TRBV27 and TRBJ2-3; 11 bases agree with TRBD2. With 5 bases clipped from V and 8 bases from J, the junction kept 6 bases outside the gene matches. This CDR3 comprises 14 residues. Germline CDR1 is MNHEY and CDR2 is SMNVEV (reference sequence). The CDR3 sequence: CASSPLAGGRTQYF. In DNA form, the CDR3 reads TGTGCCAGCAGTCCCTTAGCGGGGGGGCGTACGCAGTATTTT.

There are a few counts of this clonotype. Written as DNA, the CDR3 is TGTGCCAGCAGTTACTCGAGTAGCGGGGGATACTACGAGCAGTACGTC. Protein: CASSYSSSGGYYEQYV. The chain is built from TRBV6-2 or TRBV6-3 and TRBJ2-7, with 9 positions matching TRBD2. After removal of 0 bases from V and 3 bases from J, the junction contained 6 bases not matched to a gene. The CDR3 sequence is 16 residues long. The germline V gene encodes CDR1 MNHEY and CDR2 SVGEGT.

J is TRBJ1-2 and V is TRBV9; no firm D call. The CDR3 extends over 13 amino acids. Trimming took 7 bases from V and 7 from J, leaving 17 bases between them. Germline CDR1 SGDLS, CDR2 YYNGEE. In nucleotides, the CDR3 is TGTGCCAGCGCCTGGGCCTCAAAGGGTGGCTACACCTTC. Amino acids: CASAWASKGGYTF.

The CDR3 reads CASSEGRGFGTEAFF. The CDR3 nucleotides read TGTGCCAGCAGTGAAGGGAGGGGATTTGGCACTGAAGCTTTCTTT. The J gene is TRBJ1-1, the V gene TRBV2; the D gene is possibly TRBD1 (5 bases). CDR3 length: 15 amino acids. The V and J ends lost 1 base and 4 bases respectively, with 13 bases between them. Germline loops: CDR1 SNHLY, CDR2 FYNNEI.

By frequency in the sample, this clonotype is medium-sized (0.01 to 0.1%). The chain carries TRBV5-6 and TRBJ2-3; 7 bases match TRBD2. CDR1 and CDR2 (germline): SGHDT, YYEEEE. Trimming removed 1 base from V and 2 bases from J; junction bases left unmatched: 7. The CDR3 has 16 amino acids. The DNA of the CDR3 is TGTGCCAGCAGCTTGTATAAGCGGGGACTCACAGATACGCAGTATTTT. As protein: CASSLYKRGLTDTQYF.

Only a few counts were recorded for this clonotype. The rearrangement uses TRBV7-8 and TRBJ2-3; TRBD2 is a possible D gene (6 bases). Germline V CDR1 and CDR2: SGHVS, FQNEAQ. The CDR3 spans 18 residues. V lost 0 bases and J 1 base, leaving 17 bases between the germline ends. The CDR3 sequence: CASSLAVGGTLRTDTQYF. CDR3 nucleotides: TGTGCCAGCAGCTTAGCCGTCGGAGGGACTCTTCGCACAGATACGCAGTATTTT.

This clonotype has more than one count but fewer than ten. The genes are TRBV9 and TRBJ2-2, with 7 nucleotides matching TRBD1. The V and J ends lost 3 bases and 5 bases, in that order; junction bases with no gene match: 7. The germline gives CDR1 SGDLS, CDR2 YYNGEE. The CDR3 covers 15 residues. CDR3 region: CASSARQGRTGELFF. Here the CDR3 DNA reads TGTGCCAGCAGCGCCCGACAGGGTCGGACCGGGGAGCTGTTTTTT.

The sample holds a few counts of this clonotype. The chain employs TRBV9 and TRBJ1-3; no clear D gene. V was clipped by 3 bases and J by 0 bases, with 7 bases between them. CDR3 length: 14 residues. Germline V lookup: CDR1 SGDLS, CDR2 YYNGEE. Here the CDR3 reads CASSDEFSGNTIYF. The CDR3 nucleotides are TGTGCCAGCAGCGATGAGTTCTCTGGAAACACCATATATTTT.

The chain uses TRBV6-5 and TRBJ2-2; D not resolved. CDR3 length equals 15 residues. V dropped 2 bases and J dropped 4 bases, with 11 bases sitting between them. CDR1 is MNHEY and CDR2 is SVGAGI in the germline V gene. The CDR3 nucleotides are TGTGCCAGCAGTTACAATGGCGAAGTCACCGGGGAGCTGTTTTTT. Translation gives CASSYNGEVTGELFF.

The chain has TRBV10-2 and TRBJ2-1, with D possibly matching TRBD2 (6 bases). The CDR3 spans 14 residues. Germline V gene lookup returns CDR1 WSHSY and CDR2 SAAADI. Trimming removed 4 bases at V and 1 base at J, with 8 bases between. CDR3 residues: CASSGRGSYNEQFF. CDR3 DNA: TGCGCCAGCAGTGGTCGGGGGTCCTACAATGAGCAGTTCTTC.

This clonotype appeared many times. The chain combines TRBV6-5 with TRBJ2-5, with 9 bases identical to TRBD1. The J segment lost 5 bases and the V segment lost 6 bases, leaving 7 bases of the junction unmatched. CDR3 length: 14 amino acids. The germline V gene encodes CDR1 MNHEY and CDR2 SVGAGI. In DNA, the CDR3 is TGTGCCAGCAGGACGGGACAGGGCGTGGAGACCCAGTACTTC. Translating gives CASRTGQGVETQYF.

The rearrangement links TRBV12-3 or TRBV12-4 to TRBJ2-1; D may be TRBD1 (6 bases). There are 15 residues in the CDR3. Trimming took 7 bases from V and 6 from J, leaving 19 bases between them. For the CDR3, the DNA is TGTGCCAGCACAGAAGGCCTTCTAGGGGGCAATGAGCAGTTCTTC. Its protein is CASTEGLLGGNEQFF.

This clonotype was seen repeatedly, ten times or more. The chain employs TRBV6-4 and TRBJ2-2; TRBD2 matches at 8 bases. Germline lookup yields CDR1 MRHNA and CDR2 SNTAGT. This CDR3 is built from 14 residues. Losses at the gene ends were 3 bases for V and 3 bases for J; bases not matched to a gene: 0. CDR3 residues: CASSERGDTGELFF. The DNA of the CDR3 is TGTGCCAGCAGTGAGCGGGGGGACACCGGGGAGCTGTTTTTT.

The rearrangement uses TRBV21-1 and TRBJ1-6; the tabulated D call, TRBD1, remains unverified against the DNA. TRBV21-1 represents a pseudogene. This CDR3 is 13 amino acids long. CDR3 sequence reads: CASRRQGNSPLHF. The CDR3 DNA reads TGTGCCAGCCGCCGACAGGGAAATTCACCCCTCCACTTT.

The chain is built from TRBV6-1 and TRBJ2-7; the match to TRBD2 covers 7 bases. V lost 7 bases, J lost 5 bases, and 8 bases stayed unmatched. The germline V gene has CDR1 MNHNS and CDR2 SASEGT. There are 13 residues in the CDR3. CDR3 region: CASTEGRGHEQYV. The CDR3 DNA is TGTGCCAGCACCGAGGGGAGGGGTCACGAGCAGTACGTC.

V gene TRBV5-5 combines with J gene TRBJ2-7; 12 bases match TRBD1. The J segment lost 4 bases and the V segment lost 3 bases, leaving 8 bases of the junction unmatched. In germline, CDR1 is SGHKS, CDR2 YYEKEE (reference sequence). The CDR3 totals 16 residues. CDR3 sequence reads: CASSWDRGPGGYEQYF. The CDR3 DNA is TGTGCCAGCAGCTGGGACAGGGGGCCTGGAGGGTACGAGCAGTACTTC.

The rearrangement joins TRBV5-8 to TRBJ2-5; TRBD1 aligns across 11 bases. With 4 bases clipped from V and 5 bases from J, the junction kept 7 bases outside the gene matches. The CDR3 spans 15 residues. Germline V CDR1 and CDR2: SGHTS, YDEGEE. The CDR3 loop is CASSEGQGARETQYF. The DNA of the CDR3 is TGTGCCAGCAGCGAAGGACAGGGGGCCAGGGAGACCCAGTACTTC.

The chain links TRBV7-2 to TRBJ2-5, with D uncertain. This CDR3 has 14 residues. Germline V gene lookup returns CDR1 SGHTA and CDR2 FQGNSA. Trimming removed 4 bases at V and 7 bases at J, with 16 bases between. As DNA, the CDR3 is TGTGCCAGCAGCTCCCCGACTGGACGGCGGACCCAGTACTTC. Its translation: CASSSPTGRRTQYF. The variable domain in full, completed from reference TRBV7-2 and TRBJ2-5, reads GAGVSQSPSNKVTEKGKDVELRCDPISGHTALYWYRQSLGQGLEFLIYFQGNSAPDKSGLPSDRFSAERTGGSVSTLTIQRTQQEDSAVYLCASSSPTGRRTQYFGPGTRLLVL.

The sample holds a few counts of this clonotype. The chain links TRBV5-1 to TRBJ2-1; 7 bases match TRBD2. The V gene end was trimmed by 4 bases and the J gene end by 1 base; junction bases not matched to a gene: 8. The germline V gene encodes CDR1 SGHRS and CDR2 YFSETQ. The CDR3 loop spans 16 amino acids. The CDR3 coding sequence is TGCGCCAGCAGCGCCCGCGGACTAGAATCCTACAATGAGCAGTTCTTC. This gives the protein CASSARGLESYNEQFF.

This chain connects TRBV2 to TRBJ2-7; D perhaps matches TRBD2 (6 bases). The CDR3 is 14 residues long. Germline CDR1 SNHLY, CDR2 FYNNEI. Between the trimmed V and J ends, which lost 4 bases and 2 bases, there was a span of 12 bases. CDR3 region: CASSAGTQTYEQYV. The DNA of the CDR3 is TGTGCCAGCAGTGCCGGGACTCAGACCTACGAGCAGTACGTC.

This clonotype was seen repeatedly, ten times or more. This chain connects TRBV6-4 to TRBJ2-2, with TRBD1 matching 7 bases. CDR1 MRHNA and CDR2 SNTAGT come from the germline V gene. With V trimmed by 4 bases and J by 4 bases, 0 bases remained unmatched. The CDR3 is 13 amino acids. CDR3 region: CASSGTGTGELFF. As DNA, the CDR3 is TGTGCCAGCAGTGGGACAGGCACCGGGGAGCTGTTTTTT.

The chain combines TRBV24-1 with TRBJ2-1, with TRBD2 identical over 7 bases. Per the germline V gene, CDR1 is KGHDR and CDR2 is SFDVKD. After removal of 4 bases from V and 12 bases from J, the junction contained 5 bases not matched to a gene. The CDR3 extends over 12 amino acids. The CDR3 sequence is CATSESGVGQFF. CDR3 nucleotide sequence: TGTGCCACCAGTGAAAGCGGGGTAGGGCAGTTCTTC.

The genes are TRBV29-1 and TRBJ2-1; 7 nucleotides align to TRBD2. CDR3 length: 12 residues. V lost 7 bases to trimming and J lost 10 bases; unmatched junction nucleotides: 10. The germline V gene has CDR1 SQVTM and CDR2 ANQGSEA. The CDR3 nucleotides are TGCAGCGCGTCCCCGGGACTACGGGAGCAGTTCTTC. Residues: CSASPGLREQFF.

The V and J genes are TRBV12-3 or TRBV12-4 and TRBJ2-1; 8 bases fit TRBD2. The CDR3 loop spans 13 amino acids. The junction had 4 bases not matched to a gene; V was cut back by 3 bases and J by 9 bases. The CDR3 sequence is CASSLGLEVEQFF. The CDR3 coding sequence is TGTGCCAGCAGTTTGGGACTAGAAGTTGAGCAGTTCTTC.

The chain recombines TRBV27 with TRBJ2-5, with 10 bases matching TRBD2. V trimming: 5 bases; J trimming: 7 bases; junction bases outside the gene matches: 10. CDR1 is MNHEY and CDR2 is SMNVEV in the germline V gene (reference sequence). The CDR3 has 15 amino acids. CDR3 nucleotides: TGTGCCAGCAGTACTCTAGCGGGGGCGGGGGGGACCCAGTACTTC. Amino acids: CASSTLAGAGGTQYF.

The chain carries TRBV10-3 and TRBJ2-5; 7 positions match TRBD1. The CDR3 consists of 16 residues. J lost 4 bases, V lost 3 bases, and 11 bases had no gene match. Germline CDR1 and CDR2: ENHRY and SYGVKD. This CDR3 is CAISEIPWTGRETQYF. CDR3 nucleotides: TGTGCCATCAGTGAAATCCCATGGACAGGCCGAGAGACCCAGTACTTC.

The rearrangement uses TRBV11-2 and TRBJ2-3; TRBD2 aligns across 8 bases. V lost 6 bases, J lost 5 bases, and 22 bases stayed unmatched. Germline V gene data show CDR1 as SGHAT and CDR2 as FQNNGV. The CDR3 sequence is 19 residues long. CDR3: CASRRKAGTRDFRGDTQYF. DNA of the CDR3: TGTGCCAGCAGGCGAAAAGCCGGGACTAGAGATTTTCGGGGAGATACGCAGTATTTT.